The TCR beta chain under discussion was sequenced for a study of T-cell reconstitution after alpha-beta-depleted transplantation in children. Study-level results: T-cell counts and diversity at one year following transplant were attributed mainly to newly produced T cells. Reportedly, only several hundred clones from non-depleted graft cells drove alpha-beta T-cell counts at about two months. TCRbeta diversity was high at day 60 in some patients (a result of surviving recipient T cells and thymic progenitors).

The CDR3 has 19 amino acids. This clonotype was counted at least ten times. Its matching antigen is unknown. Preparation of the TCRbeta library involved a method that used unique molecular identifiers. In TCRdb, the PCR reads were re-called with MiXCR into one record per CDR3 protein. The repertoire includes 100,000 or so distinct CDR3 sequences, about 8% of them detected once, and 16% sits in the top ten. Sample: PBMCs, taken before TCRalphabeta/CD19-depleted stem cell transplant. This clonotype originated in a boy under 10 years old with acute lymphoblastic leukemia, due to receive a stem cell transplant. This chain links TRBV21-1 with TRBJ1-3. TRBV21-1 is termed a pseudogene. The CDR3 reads CASSKTGQDRLFAGNTIYF. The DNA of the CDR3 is TGTGCCAGCAGCAAAACGGGTCAGGATCGACTCTTTGCTGGAAACACCATATATTTT.